Below, 20 T cell receptor beta chains from the same sample are listed, as sequenced in a study of T cell responses to AZD1222 COVID-19 vaccine. Sequenced by immunoSEQ multiplex PCR; TCRdb stores in-frame clones only, minus some. The sample has 200,000 to 250,000 clones, about 93% seen once. The input for sequencing was peripheral blood, taken on day 0 of MenACWY control vaccination. These receptors all come from an adult in good health.

V gene TRBV4-1 combines with J gene TRBJ1-4; 12 bases map to TRBD1. This CDR3 spans 20 amino acids. Germline V lookup: CDR1 MGHRA, CDR2 YSYEKL. V lost 0 bases and J lost 3; bases outside the gene matches: 11. The CDR3: CASSQDVAPGQGASNEKLFF. The CDR3, as DNA: TGCGCCAGCAGCCAAGATGTTGCCCCGGGACAGGGGGCGTCTAATGAAAAACTGTTTTTT.

The rearrangement joins TRBV5-3 to TRBJ2-7; D gene uncertain. TRBV5-3 is annotated as an ORF whose role is uncertain. Trimming stripped 1 base from V and 2 bases from J, with 1 base between. The CDR3 is made up of 11 amino acids. The CDR3 DNA is TGTGCCAGAAGCTTGACCTACGAGCAGTACTTC. It yields the protein CARSLTYEQYF.

This clone was seen only once. V and J are TRBV18 and TRBJ2-1, with D perhaps TRBD1 (6 bases). The ends were cut back, 2 bases at V and 5 bases at J, with 13 bases in the middle. Germline-derived CDR1 and CDR2 are KGHSH and LQKENI. This CDR3 spans 15 amino acids. In nucleotides, the CDR3 is TGTGCCAGCTCACCATCACAGGGAACCCACAATGAGCAGTTCTTC. This sequence encodes CASSPSQGTHNEQFF.

The chain couples TRBV28 to TRBJ1-5; 10 bases are a match to TRBD1. The V and J ends lost 4 bases and 6 bases, in that order; junction bases with no gene match: 12. Germline loops: CDR1 MDHEN, CDR2 SYDVKM. This CDR3 has 17 residues. This CDR3 reads CASSWDRGAGTIQPQHF. CDR3 nucleotide sequence: TGTGCCAGCAGTTGGGACAGGGGAGCCGGGACCATTCAGCCCCAGCATTTT.

V usage is TRBV19 and J usage is TRBJ1-5; no firm D call. Germline-derived CDR1 and CDR2 are LNHDA and SQIVND (reference sequence). V was clipped by 6 bases and J by 4 bases, with 10 bases between them. This CDR3 is built from 13 residues. In nucleotides, the CDR3 is TGTGCCAGTAGCCCCGGTGGTAATCAGCCCCAGCATTTT. Residues: CASSPGGNQPQHF.

The chain combines TRBV4-3 with TRBJ1-3; D is undetermined. This CDR3 has 14 amino acids. From germline, CDR1 is LGHNA and CDR2 YSLEER. Between the trimmed V and J ends, which lost 6 bases and 0 bases, there was a span of 9 bases. The chain's CDR3 is CASSRDLSGNTIYF. The CDR3 nucleotides are TGCGCCAGCAGTCGGGATCTCTCTGGAAACACCATATATTTT.

The chain carries TRBV10-3 and TRBJ1-2; D is undetermined. CDR1 and CDR2 (germline): ENHRY, SYGVKD. This CDR3 is built from 14 residues. Trimming took off 3 bases at V and 4 bases at J, with 12 bases between the two ends. CDR3 in DNA: TGTGCCATCAGTGACATGGCAACCACCTATGGCTACACCTTC. Translation: CAISDMATTYGYTF.

The chain couples TRBV9 to TRBJ2-1, with 11 bases lining up with TRBD2. CDR1 and CDR2 from the germline V gene are SGDLS and YYNGEE. The CDR3 is 16 residues long. The V gene end was trimmed by 4 bases and the J gene end by 6 bases; junction bases not matched to a gene: 9. The CDR3 DNA reads as TGTGCCAGCAGCCCACGCGGTAGCGGGGGGGCCAATGAGCAGTTCTTC. It is translated as CASSPRGSGGANEQFF.

This clone was seen a handful of times. V is TRBV4-2 and J is TRBJ1-5, with 8 bases that match TRBD1. The CDR3 is 15 amino acids. CDR1 is LGHNA and CDR2 is YNFKEQ in the germline V gene. The ends lost 0 bases at V and 6 bases at J; junction bases unmatched: 4. The chain's CDR3 is CASSQDRGRRQPQHF. The CDR3 DNA sequence: TGTGCCAGCAGCCAAGACAGGGGGCGACGTCAGCCCCAGCATTTT.

This chain links TRBV5-1 with TRBJ2-3; D may be TRBD1 (6 bases). Germline V lookup: CDR1 SGHRS, CDR2 YFSETQ. V lost 0 bases to trimming and J lost 2 bases, with 13 bases between them. The CDR3 runs to 16 residues. CDR3 nucleotides: TGCGCCAGCAGCTTGGGTAGGGGGAGAGCCACAGATACGCAGTATTTT. Encoded protein: CASSLGRGRATDTQYF.

The chain couples TRBV28 to TRBJ2-7; D is perhaps TRBD1 or TRBD2 (5 bases each). Deletions cut 8 bases from V and 2 bases from J, with 16 bases between. Germline V lookup: CDR1 MDHEN, CDR2 SYDVKM. CDR3 length: 14 residues. This CDR3 is CASSSGTAPYEQYF. The CDR3, as DNA: TGTGCCAGCTCCTCAGGGACGGCACCCTACGAGCAGTACTTC.

The chain carries TRBV5-6 and TRBJ2-6; the D gene is possibly TRBD1 (5 bases). Germline CDR1 and CDR2: SGHDT and YYEEEE. The CDR3 is made up of 15 amino acids. The V end lost 4 bases, the J end lost 0 bases, and 8 bases lay between the germline ends. CDR3 region: CASSSTGSGANVLTF. The CDR3, as DNA: TGTGCCAGCAGCAGTACAGGCTCTGGGGCCAACGTCCTGACTTTC. The whole variable domain, remainder taken from reference TRBV5-6 and TRBJ2-6, is DAGVTQSPTHLIKTRGQQVTLRCSPKSGHDTVSWYQQALGQGPQFIFQYYEEEERQRGNFPDRFSGHQFPNYSSELNVNALLLGDSALYLCASSSTGSGANVLTFGAGSRLTVL.

CDR3 sequence: CAISESLRVGNQPQHF. In DNA form, the CDR3 reads TGTGCCATCAGTGAGTCTTTAAGGGTGGGCAATCAGCCCCAGCATTTT. The chain has TRBV10-3 and TRBJ1-5; D remains ambiguous. The CDR3 spans 16 residues. In germline, CDR1 is ENHRY, CDR2 SYGVKD. V gave up 0 bases and J gave up 2 bases, with 11 bases separating them.

This clone was observed a single time. The J gene is TRBJ2-2, the V gene TRBV7-3; D gene unclear. V lost 1 base, J lost 0 bases, and 3 bases lay in between. Per the germline V gene, CDR1 is SGHTA and CDR2 is FQGTGA. The CDR3 runs to 14 residues. The CDR3 DNA reads as TGTGCCAGCAGCTTAAGGTCGAACACCGGGGAGCTGTTTTTT. The encoded protein is CASSLRSNTGELFF.

The rearrangement uses TRBV18 and TRBJ1-6, with 8 nucleotides matching TRBD1. The V gene end was trimmed by 3 bases and the J gene end by 6 bases; junction bases not matched to a gene: 4. The germline CDR1 and CDR2 sequences are KGHSH and LQKENI. The CDR3 runs to 15 residues. CDR3 in DNA: TGTGCCAGCTCACCGAATGGACAGGGTAATTCACCCCTCCACTTT. Its translation: CASSPNGQGNSPLHF.

J is TRBJ2-2 and V is TRBV5-5; D might be TRBD2 (5 bases). Germline lookup yields CDR1 SGHKS and CDR2 YYEKEE (reference sequence). V was cut by 0 bases and J by 4 bases, with 10 bases left in between. This CDR3 has 15 residues. Written as DNA, the CDR3 is TGTGCCAGCAGCTTGGCAGGTGGGAGCACCGGGGAGCTGTTTTTT. It yields the protein CASSLAGGSTGELFF.

The chain couples TRBV29-1 to TRBJ1-1, with no clear D. Germline V CDR1 and CDR2: SQVTM, ANQGSEA. This CDR3 spans 13 amino acids. The germline V and J ends were trimmed by 4 bases and 0 bases, with 9 bases remaining between them. DNA of the CDR3: TGCAGCGTTGGTGAGCGGGTGAACACTGAAGCTTTCTTT. Encoded protein: CSVGERVNTEAFF.

The genes are TRBV4-3 and TRBJ2-1, with D tentatively TRBD2 (6 bases). Germline CDR1 and CDR2: LGHNA and YSLEER. CDR3 length: 16 residues. V lost 1 base and J lost 2, with 12 bases in between. Written as DNA, the CDR3 is TGCGCCAGCAGCCAAGGTTCTACGGGGGCCTACAATGAGCAGTTCTTC. It encodes CASSQGSTGAYNEQFF.

This sequence joins TRBV2 and TRBJ2-3; D gene uncertain. The CDR3 loop spans 12 amino acids. V was trimmed by 6 bases and J by 6 bases, leaving 10 bases between them. Germline V gene data show CDR1 as SNHLY and CDR2 as FYNNEI. CDR3 nucleotide sequence: TGTGCCAGCAGCCTCGAGAGGGATACGCAGTATTTT. Residues: CASSLERDTQYF.

The chain employs TRBV6-2 or TRBV6-3 and TRBJ1-1; D not certain. CDR3 length equals 13 residues. CDR1 is MNHEY, CDR2 SVGEGT, per germline. The ends were cut back, 2 bases at V and 1 base at J, with 5 bases in the middle. The CDR3 coding sequence is TGTGCCAGCAGTTACAGTGCGAACACTGAAGCTTTCTTT. Protein product: CASSYSANTEAFF.